The 9 T cell receptor beta chains listed next were all sequenced from one sample in a study of beta chain features in type 1 diabetes. Since all of the isolated RNA was reverse transcribed, expressed TCRB transcripts were what got sequenced. Sequenced by immunoSEQ multiplex PCR; TCRdb stores in-frame clones only, minus some. The table lists about 900,000 clones, 15% to 20% of them singletons. The sample was naive CD4+ T cells from blood. The source is a woman between 18 and 29 years old in good health.

The chain joins TRBV4-2 to TRBJ2-1, with TRBD2 matching 14 bases. This CDR3 is built from 19 residues. Germline V lookup: CDR1 LGHNA, CDR2 YNFKEQ. V dropped 4 bases and J dropped 2; count of bases not matched to a gene: 10. For the CDR3, the DNA is TGTGCCAGCAGCCCCCCCGCGACTAGCGGGAGGGCCCCCTACAATGAGCAGTTCTTC. Residues: CASSPPATSGRAPYNEQFF.

The rearrangement links TRBV28 to TRBJ1-5; D is ambiguous. V lost 3 bases and J 2 bases, leaving 8 bases between the germline ends. The CDR3 loop spans 14 amino acids. Germline V CDR1 and CDR2: MDHEN, SYDVKM. CDR3 region: CASSFGQRNQPQHF. CDR3 nucleotide sequence: TGTGCCAGCAGTTTTGGCCAGCGCAATCAGCCCCAGCATTTT.

This clone was detected a few times. The V call is TRBV9, the J call TRBJ2-3; TRBD2 agrees at 7 bases. Germline V gene data show CDR1 as SGDLS and CDR2 as YYNGEE. This CDR3 contains 16 residues. J lost 6 bases, V lost 0 bases, and 10 bases had no gene match. CDR3 bases: TGTGCCAGCAGCGTAGGGGCGGGAGCGGGTACGGATACGCAGTATTTT. Translated, it gives CASSVGAGAGTDTQYF.

The chain combines TRBV10-3 with TRBJ2-2; tentatively, D is TRBD1 (6 bases). V shed 10 bases and J shed 5 bases, with 14 bases lying between them. In germline, CDR1 is ENHRY, CDR2 SYGVKD. This CDR3 is 13 amino acids long. DNA of the CDR3: TGTGCCACAACAGGGTTTGATACCGGGGAGCTGTTTTTT. Residues: CATTGFDTGELFF.

This clone was seen a handful of times. In DNA form, the CDR3 reads TGTGCCAGCAGGTTACTCAGGGGCGCTGGGGCCAACGTCCTGACTTTC. Encoded protein: CASRLLRGAGANVLTF. This chain uses TRBV2 with TRBJ2-6; a possible D gene is TRBD1 (6 bases). Germline CDR1 is SNHLY and CDR2 is FYNNEI. V lost 6 bases and J 2 bases, leaving 14 bases between the germline ends. The CDR3 runs to 16 residues.

This chain connects TRBV7-2 to TRBJ1-2; 9 positions match TRBD1. The CDR3 is made up of 13 amino acids. The V gene end was trimmed by 9 bases and the J gene end by 4 bases; junction bases not matched to a gene: 6. The germline gives CDR1 SGHTA, CDR2 FQGNSA. The CDR3 DNA follows: TGTGCCAGTACAGGGGGCCGAGGCTATGGCTACACCTTC. Encoded protein: CASTGGRGYGYTF.

In its sample, this clone was seen a few times. This chain links TRBV4-2 with TRBJ2-7, with D uncertain. Germline V gene sequence: CDR1 LGHNA, CDR2 YNFKEQ. The V gene lost 0 bases and the J gene lost 3 bases, with 6 bases spanning the gap. This CDR3 spans 13 amino acids. This CDR3 is CASSQETRYEQYF. Written as DNA, the CDR3 is TGTGCCAGCAGCCAAGAAACCCGCTACGAGCAGTACTTC.

This clone showed up just a few times. The rearrangement joins TRBV29-1 to TRBJ2-7; 7 nucleotides align to TRBD1. The CDR3 consists of 12 residues. Germline V CDR1 and CDR2: SQVTM, ANQGSEA. V shed 5 bases, J shed 3 bases, and the junction held 4 bases outside the gene matches. CDR3 residues: CSVRGQSYEQYF. The CDR3 DNA is TGCAGCGTTAGGGGACAGAGCTACGAGCAGTACTTC.

This clone turned up a few times. This sequence joins TRBV6-6 and TRBJ2-7; D gene unclear. The length of the CDR3 is 13 residues. The V gene lost 0 bases and the J gene lost 5 bases, with 8 bases spanning the gap. CDR1 and CDR2 from the germline V gene are MNHNY and SVGAGI (reference sequence). CDR3 sequence: CASSYSAGHEQYF. In nucleotides, the CDR3 is TGTGCCAGCAGTTACTCTGCCGGGCACGAGCAGTACTTC.